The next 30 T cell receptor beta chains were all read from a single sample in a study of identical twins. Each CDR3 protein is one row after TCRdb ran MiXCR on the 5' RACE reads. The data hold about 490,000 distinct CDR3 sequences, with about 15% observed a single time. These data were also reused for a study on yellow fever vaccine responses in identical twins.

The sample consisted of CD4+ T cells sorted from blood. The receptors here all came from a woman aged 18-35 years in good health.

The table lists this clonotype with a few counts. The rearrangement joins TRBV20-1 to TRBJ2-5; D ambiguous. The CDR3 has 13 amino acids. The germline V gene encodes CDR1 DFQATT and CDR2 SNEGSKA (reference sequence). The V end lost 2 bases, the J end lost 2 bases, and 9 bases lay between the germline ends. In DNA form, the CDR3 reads TGCAGTGCTAGATACTCGAATCAAGAGACCCAGTACTTC. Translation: CSARYSNQETQYF.

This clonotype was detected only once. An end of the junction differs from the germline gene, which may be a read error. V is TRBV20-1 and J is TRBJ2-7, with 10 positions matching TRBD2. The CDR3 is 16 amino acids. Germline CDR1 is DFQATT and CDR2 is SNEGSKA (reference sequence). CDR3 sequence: CCARSQREGPSYEQYF. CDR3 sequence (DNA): TGCTGTGCTAGATCACAGCGGGAGGGACCCTCCTACGAGCAGTACTTC.

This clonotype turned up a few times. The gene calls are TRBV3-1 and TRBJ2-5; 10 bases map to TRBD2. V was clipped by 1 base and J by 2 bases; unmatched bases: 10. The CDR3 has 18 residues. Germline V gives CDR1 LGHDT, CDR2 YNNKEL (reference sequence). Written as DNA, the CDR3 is TGTGCCAGCAGCCAAGTGGCGGGGCGGACTAGCGGACAAGAGACCCAGTACTTC. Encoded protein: CASSQVAGRTSGQETQYF.

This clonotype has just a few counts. CDR3 loop: CASSPPMSADTQYF. The CDR3 DNA reads as TGTGCCAGCTCACCACCGATGAGCGCAGATACGCAGTATTTT. J is TRBJ2-3 and V is TRBV18; D gene uncertain. CDR1 and CDR2 (germline): KGHSH, LQKENI. The CDR3 spans 14 residues. The V gene lost 0 bases and the J gene lost 4 bases, with 8 bases spanning the gap.

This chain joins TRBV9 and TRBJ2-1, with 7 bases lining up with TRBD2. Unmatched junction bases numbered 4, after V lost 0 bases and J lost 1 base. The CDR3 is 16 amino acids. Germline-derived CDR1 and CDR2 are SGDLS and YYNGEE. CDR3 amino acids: CASSVGGGGSYNEQFF. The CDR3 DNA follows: TGTGCCAGCAGCGTAGGGGGCGGGGGTTCCTACAATGAGCAGTTCTTC.

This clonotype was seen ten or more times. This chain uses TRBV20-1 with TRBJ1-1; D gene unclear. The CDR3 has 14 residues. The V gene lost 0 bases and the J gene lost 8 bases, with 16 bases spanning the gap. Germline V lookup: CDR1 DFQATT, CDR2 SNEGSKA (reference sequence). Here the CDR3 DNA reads TGCAGTGCTAGAGAAGCGGGGAAGGGTCCCGAAGCTTTCTTT. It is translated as CSAREAGKGPEAFF.

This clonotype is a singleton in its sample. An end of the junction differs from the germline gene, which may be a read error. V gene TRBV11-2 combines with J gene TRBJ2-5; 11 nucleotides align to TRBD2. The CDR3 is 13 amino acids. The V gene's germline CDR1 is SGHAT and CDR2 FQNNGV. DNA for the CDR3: TGTGCCAGCACGCGGGGCCGACTAGCGGGGTACTTTTTC. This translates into CASTRGRLAGYFF.

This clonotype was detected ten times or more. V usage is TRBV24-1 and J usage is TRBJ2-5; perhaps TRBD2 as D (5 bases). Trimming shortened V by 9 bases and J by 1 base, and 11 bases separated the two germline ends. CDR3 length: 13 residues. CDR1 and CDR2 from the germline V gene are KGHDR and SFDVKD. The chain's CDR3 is CATGLSGQETQYF. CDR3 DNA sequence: TGTGCCACCGGACTTTCCGGCCAAGAGACCCAGTACTTC.

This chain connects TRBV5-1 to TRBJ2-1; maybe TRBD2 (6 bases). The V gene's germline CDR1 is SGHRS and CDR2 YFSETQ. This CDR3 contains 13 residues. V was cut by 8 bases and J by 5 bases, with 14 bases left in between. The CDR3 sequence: CASLADFDNEQFF. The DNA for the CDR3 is TGCGCCAGTTTAGCGGACTTCGACAATGAGCAGTTCTTC.

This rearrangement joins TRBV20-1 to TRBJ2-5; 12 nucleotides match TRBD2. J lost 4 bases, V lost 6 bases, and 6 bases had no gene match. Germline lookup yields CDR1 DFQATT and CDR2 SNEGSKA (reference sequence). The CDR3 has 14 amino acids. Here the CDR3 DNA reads TGCAGTGCCCCTTCGACTAGCGGGAGAGAGACCCAGTACTTC. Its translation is CSAPSTSGRETQYF.

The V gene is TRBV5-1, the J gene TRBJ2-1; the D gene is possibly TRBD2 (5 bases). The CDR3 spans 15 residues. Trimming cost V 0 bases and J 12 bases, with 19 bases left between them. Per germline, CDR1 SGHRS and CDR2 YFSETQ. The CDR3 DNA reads TGCGCCAGCAGCTTGGGGACCCTTTATAGCGAGCCGCAGTTCTTC. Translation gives CASSLGTLYSEPQFF.

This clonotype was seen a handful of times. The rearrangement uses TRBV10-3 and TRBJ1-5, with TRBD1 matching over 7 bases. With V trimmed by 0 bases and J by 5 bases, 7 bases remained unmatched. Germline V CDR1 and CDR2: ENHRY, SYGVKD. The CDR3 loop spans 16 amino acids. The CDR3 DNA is TGTGCCATCAGTGAGTCCCTTACAGGGGTTGATCAGCCCCAGCATTTT. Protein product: CAISESLTGVDQPQHF.

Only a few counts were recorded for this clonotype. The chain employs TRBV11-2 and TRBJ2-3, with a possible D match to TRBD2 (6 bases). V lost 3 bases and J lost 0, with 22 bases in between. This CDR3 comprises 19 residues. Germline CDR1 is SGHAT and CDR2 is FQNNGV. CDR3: CASSFPWLAGLPSTDTQYF. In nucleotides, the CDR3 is TGTGCCAGCAGCTTTCCGTGGTTGGCGGGACTCCCTAGCACAGATACGCAGTATTTT.

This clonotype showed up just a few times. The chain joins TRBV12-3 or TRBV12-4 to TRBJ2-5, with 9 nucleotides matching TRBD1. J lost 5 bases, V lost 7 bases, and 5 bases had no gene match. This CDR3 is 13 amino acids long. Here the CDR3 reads CASTRQGGETQYF. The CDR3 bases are TGTGCCAGCACTAGACAGGGGGGGGAGACCCAGTACTTC.

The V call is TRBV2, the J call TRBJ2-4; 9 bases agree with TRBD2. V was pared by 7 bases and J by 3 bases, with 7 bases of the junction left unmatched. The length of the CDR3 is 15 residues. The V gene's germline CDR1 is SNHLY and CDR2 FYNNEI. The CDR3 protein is CASIGREGGKNIQYF. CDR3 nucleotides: TGTGCCAGCATCGGGCGGGAGGGCGGCAAAAACATTCAGTACTTC.

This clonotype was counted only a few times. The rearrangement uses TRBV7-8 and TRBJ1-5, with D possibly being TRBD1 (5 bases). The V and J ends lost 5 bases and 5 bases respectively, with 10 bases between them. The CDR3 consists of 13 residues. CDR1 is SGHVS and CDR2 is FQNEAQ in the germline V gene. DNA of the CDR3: TGTGCCAGCAGCCAGACGGGGGATCAGCCCCAGCATTTT. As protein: CASSQTGDQPQHF.

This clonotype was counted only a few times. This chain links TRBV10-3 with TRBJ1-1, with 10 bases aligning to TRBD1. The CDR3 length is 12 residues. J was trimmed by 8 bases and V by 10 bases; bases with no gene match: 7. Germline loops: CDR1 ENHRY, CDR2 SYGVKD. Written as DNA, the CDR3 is TGTGCCAGTGGGACAGGGGTTGGAGAAGCTTTCTTT. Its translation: CASGTGVGEAFF.

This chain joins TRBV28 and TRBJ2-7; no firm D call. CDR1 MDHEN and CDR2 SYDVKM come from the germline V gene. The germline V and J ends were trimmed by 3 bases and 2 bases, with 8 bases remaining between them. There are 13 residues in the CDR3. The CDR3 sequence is CASSFTRAYEQYF. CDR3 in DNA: TGTGCCAGCAGTTTCACAAGGGCCTACGAGCAGTACTTC.

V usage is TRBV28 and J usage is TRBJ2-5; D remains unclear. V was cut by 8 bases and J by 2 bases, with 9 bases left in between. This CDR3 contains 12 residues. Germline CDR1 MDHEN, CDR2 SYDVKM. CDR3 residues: CASRRLQETQYF. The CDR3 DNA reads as TGTGCCAGCCGGCGGCTACAAGAGACCCAGTACTTC. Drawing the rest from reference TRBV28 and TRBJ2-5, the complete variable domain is DVKVTQSSRYLVKRTGEKVFLECVQDMDHENMFWYRQDPGLGLRLIYFSYDVKMKEKGDIPEGYSVSREKKERFSLILESASTNQTSMYLCASRRLQETQYFGPGTRLLVL.

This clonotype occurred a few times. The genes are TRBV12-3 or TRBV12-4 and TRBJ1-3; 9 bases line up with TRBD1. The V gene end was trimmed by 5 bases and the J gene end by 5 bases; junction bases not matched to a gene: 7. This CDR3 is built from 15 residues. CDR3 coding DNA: TGTGCCAGCAGTCCCCGGGACAGGGCAAGAAACACCATATATTTT. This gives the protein CASSPRDRARNTIYF.

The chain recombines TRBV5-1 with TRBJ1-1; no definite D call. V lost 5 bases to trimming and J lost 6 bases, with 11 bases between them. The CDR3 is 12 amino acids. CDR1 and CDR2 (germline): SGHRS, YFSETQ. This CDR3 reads CASRSPTAEAFF. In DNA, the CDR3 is TGCGCCAGCAGGTCGCCGACGGCTGAAGCTTTCTTT. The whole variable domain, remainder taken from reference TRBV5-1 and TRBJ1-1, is KAGVTQTPRYLIKTRGQQVTLSCSPISGHRSVSWYQQTPGQGLQFLFEYFSETQRNKGNFPGRFSGRQFSNSRSEMNVSTLELGDSALYLCASRSPTAEAFFGQGTRLTVV.

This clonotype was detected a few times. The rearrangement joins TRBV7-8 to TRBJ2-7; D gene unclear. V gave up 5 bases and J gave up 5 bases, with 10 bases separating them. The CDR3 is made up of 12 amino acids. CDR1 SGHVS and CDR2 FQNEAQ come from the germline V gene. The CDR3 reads CASSLDTDEQYF. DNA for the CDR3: TGTGCCAGCAGCCTAGACACGGACGAGCAGTACTTC.

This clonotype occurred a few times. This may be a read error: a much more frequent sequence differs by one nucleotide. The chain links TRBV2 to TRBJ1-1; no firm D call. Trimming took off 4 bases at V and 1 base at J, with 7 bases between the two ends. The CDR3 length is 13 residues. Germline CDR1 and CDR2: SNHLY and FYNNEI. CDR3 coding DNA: TGTGCCAGCAGTGTGGAGGAGAACACTGAAGCTTTCTTT. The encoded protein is CASSVEENTEAFF. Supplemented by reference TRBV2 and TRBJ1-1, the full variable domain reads EPEVTQTPSHQVTQMGQEVILRCVPISNHLYFYWYRQILGQKVEFLVSFYNNEISEKSEIFDDQFSVERPDGSNFTLKIRSTKLEDSAMYFCASSVEENTEAFFGQGTRLTVV.

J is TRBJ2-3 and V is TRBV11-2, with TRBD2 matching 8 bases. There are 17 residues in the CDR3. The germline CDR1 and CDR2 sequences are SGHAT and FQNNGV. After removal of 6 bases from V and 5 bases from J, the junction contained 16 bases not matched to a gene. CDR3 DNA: TGTGCCAGCAGTTCCCCGGGACCAGCGGGAGTCTTAGATACGCAGTATTTT. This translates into CASSSPGPAGVLDTQYF.

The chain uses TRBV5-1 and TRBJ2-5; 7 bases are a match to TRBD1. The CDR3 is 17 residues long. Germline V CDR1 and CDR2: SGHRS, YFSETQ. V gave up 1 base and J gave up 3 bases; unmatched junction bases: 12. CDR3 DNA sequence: TGCGCCAGCAGCTTGATGCTTCGGGACAGAAATGAAGAGACCCAGTACTTC. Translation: CASSLMLRDRNEETQYF.

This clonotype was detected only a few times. CDR3 bases: TGTGCCATCAGTGAAGCAAAGGGGACTGGAAACACCATATATTTT. Its translation is CAISEAKGTGNTIYF. V is TRBV10-3 and J is TRBJ1-3; TRBD1 might be the D (5 bases). V shed 3 bases and J shed 2 bases, with 11 bases lying between them. Germline CDR1 and CDR2: ENHRY and SYGVKD. The CDR3 length is 15 residues.

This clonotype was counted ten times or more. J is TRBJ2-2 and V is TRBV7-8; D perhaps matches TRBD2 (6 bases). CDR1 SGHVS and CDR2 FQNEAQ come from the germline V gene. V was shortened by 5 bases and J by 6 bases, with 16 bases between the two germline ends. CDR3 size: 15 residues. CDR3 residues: CASSPGLFKAGELFF. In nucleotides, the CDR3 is TGTGCCAGCAGCCCCGGACTATTTAAGGCCGGGGAGCTGTTTTTT.

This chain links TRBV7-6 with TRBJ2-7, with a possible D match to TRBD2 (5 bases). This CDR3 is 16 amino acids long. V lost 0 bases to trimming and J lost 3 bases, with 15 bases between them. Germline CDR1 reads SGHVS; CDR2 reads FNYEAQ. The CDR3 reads CASSLALSGPLYEQYF. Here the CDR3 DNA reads TGTGCCAGCAGCTTAGCGCTGAGCGGCCCTCTCTACGAGCAGTACTTC.

The CDR3 nucleotides read TGTGCCAGCAGCCCATGGACAGGGAAGGGATACGAGCAGTACTTC. Translation gives CASSPWTGKGYEQYF. V is TRBV7-2 and J is TRBJ2-7; TRBD1 agrees at 8 bases. This CDR3 is 15 amino acids long. CDR1 and CDR2 from the germline V gene are SGHTA and FQGNSA. Unmatched junction bases numbered 10, after V lost 5 bases and J lost 4 bases.

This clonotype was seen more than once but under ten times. CDR3 in DNA: TGCAGTCCACTAGGGATCAATGAGCAGTTCTTC. As protein: CSPLGINEQFF. The chain links TRBV20-1 to TRBJ2-1; tentative D call: TRBD2 (5 bases). The CDR3 spans 11 residues. Trimming stripped 8 bases from V and 6 bases from J, with 11 bases between. Per the germline V gene, CDR1 is DFQATT and CDR2 is SNEGSKA (reference sequence).